Following are 10 T cell receptor beta chains from one sample sequenced in a study of identical twins. TCRdb passed the 5' RACE reads through MiXCR, listing each CDR3 protein once. This table has hundreds of thousands of distinct CDR3 sequences, about 7.3% appearing once. These records were also assigned to another study, of yellow fever vaccine responses in identical twins.

Specimen: memory (CD45RO+) T cells sorted from blood. The receptors stem from a woman aged 18-29 years in good health.

V is TRBV24-1 and J is TRBJ2-5, with no clear D. Germline V gives CDR1 KGHDR, CDR2 SFDVKD. There are 13 residues in the CDR3. Trimming removed 7 bases at V and 0 bases at J, with 8 bases between. The CDR3 DNA reads TGTGCCACCAGGAGTGGGTACCAAGAGACCCAGTACTTC. Its translation is CATRSGYQETQYF.

Many counts were recorded for this clonotype. V usage is TRBV5-6 and J usage is TRBJ2-4; no definite D call. CDR3 length equals 14 residues. Trimming pared 4 bases from V and 7 bases from J, leaving 15 bases between. Germline-derived CDR1 and CDR2 are SGHDT and YYEEEE. The CDR3 bases are TGTGCCAGCAGCCGCCGGACCGAAACCAACATTCAGTACTTC. Translated, it gives CASSRRTETNIQYF.

This clonotype was observed a few times. V and J are TRBV12-3 or TRBV12-4 and TRBJ2-6, with no clear D. The germline V and J ends were trimmed by 6 bases and 1 base, with 19 bases remaining between them. The CDR3 has 18 residues. CDR3 residues: CASRVGSNQPSGANVLTF. The CDR3 bases are TGTGCCAGCAGGGTGGGCAGCAACCAACCTTCTGGGGCCAACGTCCTGACTTTC.

This clonotype was observed a few times. This chain links TRBV21-1 with TRBJ2-7. TRBV21-1 is a listed pseudogene. The CDR3 is made up of 16 amino acids. CDR3 DNA sequence: TGTGCCAGCAGAAGGAGACTCTACAATCGTCCCTACGAGCAGTACTTC. Translated: CASRRRLYNRPYEQYF.

This clonotype was recorded a few times. The rearrangement uses TRBV12-3 or TRBV12-4 and TRBJ2-5; D is unresolved. This CDR3 region has 15 residues. With 2 bases removed from V and 2 bases from J, the gap between germline ends came to 12 bases. As DNA, the CDR3 is TGTGCCAGCAGTTTAAGAGGTTTACCTCAAGAGACCCAGTACTTC. This codes for CASSLRGLPQETQYF.

There are a few counts of this clonotype. The V gene is TRBV12-3 or TRBV12-4, the J gene TRBJ1-1; 7 nucleotides agree with TRBD1. J lost 0 bases, V lost 6 bases, and 7 bases had no gene match. CDR3 length: 15 residues. The DNA of the CDR3 is TGTGCCAGCAGAAGAAACACAGGGGTGAACACTGAAGCTTTCTTT. It encodes CASRRNTGVNTEAFF.

This clonotype was seen at least ten times. The chain employs TRBV10-3 and TRBJ2-3; D is uncertain. V shed 3 bases and J shed 5 bases, with 3 bases lying between them. Per germline, CDR1 ENHRY and CDR2 SYGVKD. There are 11 residues in the CDR3. DNA of the CDR3: TGTGCCATCAGTGACGTAGATACGCAGTATTTT. Translated, it gives CAISDVDTQYF.

This clonotype was found many times. The J gene is TRBJ2-5, the V gene TRBV6-2 or TRBV6-3; D not resolved. Germline lookup yields CDR1 MNHEY and CDR2 SVGEGT. CDR3 length: 12 residues. Trimming left V 5 bases short and J 5 bases short, with 9 bases between. The CDR3 spells CASSGPRETQYF. For the CDR3, the DNA is TGTGCCAGCAGTGGGCCAAGGGAGACCCAGTACTTC.

The table lists this clonotype with a few counts. J is TRBJ1-1 and V is TRBV5-1; D is undetermined. Germline V CDR1 and CDR2: SGHRS, YFSETQ. Trimming took off 4 bases at V and 5 bases at J, with 18 bases between the two ends. CDR3 length equals 15 residues. The CDR3: CASSQTSGFTTEAFF. CDR3 sequence (DNA): TGCGCCAGCAGCCAAACATCGGGGTTTACGACTGAAGCTTTCTTT. Full variable domain (outside the CDR3, taken from reference TRBV5-1 and TRBJ1-1): KAGVTQTPRYLIKTRGQQVTLSCSPISGHRSVSWYQQTPGQGLQFLFEYFSETQRNKGNFPGRFSGRQFSNSRSEMNVSTLELGDSALYLCASSQTSGFTTEAFFGQGTRLTVV.

Only a few counts were recorded for this clonotype. The rearrangement uses TRBV7-6 and TRBJ2-3; a weak D match, TRBD1 (6 bases). V shed 2 bases and J shed 1 base, with 19 bases lying between them. The CDR3 contains 18 residues. Germline values: CDR1 SGHVS, CDR2 FNYEAQ. CDR3 DNA sequence: TGTGCCAGCAGCTTAAGGGGGTGGACAACGATCGGCACAGATACGCAGTATTTT. Translation gives CASSLRGWTTIGTDTQYF.